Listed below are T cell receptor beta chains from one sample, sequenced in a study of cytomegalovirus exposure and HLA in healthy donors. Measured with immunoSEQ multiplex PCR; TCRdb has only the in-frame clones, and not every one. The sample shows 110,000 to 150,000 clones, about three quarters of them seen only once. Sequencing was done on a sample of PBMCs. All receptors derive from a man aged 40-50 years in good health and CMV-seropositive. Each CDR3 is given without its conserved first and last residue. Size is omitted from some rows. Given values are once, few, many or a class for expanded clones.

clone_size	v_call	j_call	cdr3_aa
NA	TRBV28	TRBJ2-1	ASSLLTGGGYNEQF
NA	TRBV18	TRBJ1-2	ASSPVTGNYGYT
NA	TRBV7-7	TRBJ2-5	VSSFGGQGGGETQY
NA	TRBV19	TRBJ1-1	ASRESYLEAF
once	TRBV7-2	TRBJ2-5	ASSPPGETQY
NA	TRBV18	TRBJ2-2	ASSPPNRGTGELF
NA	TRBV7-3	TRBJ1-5	ASSPPGRNQPQH
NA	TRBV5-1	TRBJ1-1	ASSLERQGNTEAF
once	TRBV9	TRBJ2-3	ASSVAGLAASTDTQY
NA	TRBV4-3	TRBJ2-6	ASGQGSSGANVLT